The 30 T cell receptor beta chains below come from one sample, sequenced in a study of control samples from healthy donors and cancer patients. TCRdb's table, derived via immunoSEQ multiplex PCR, lists solely in-frame clones and lacks some. The sample yields 120,000 or so clones, approximately 84% seen once. Sequenced sample: blood. Receptor source: a man aged 18-30 years in good health.

V is TRBV24-1 and J is TRBJ1-2, with D perhaps TRBD1 (6 bases). This CDR3 is 11 amino acids long. CDR1 is KGHDR, CDR2 SFDVKD, per germline. V was shortened by 9 bases and J by 6 bases, with 10 bases between the two germline ends. In nucleotides, the CDR3 is TGTGCCACCTCCCGACAGGATGGCTACACCTTC. It is translated as CATSRQDGYTF.

The chain couples TRBV10-3 to TRBJ2-7; TRBD2 matches 13 bases. CDR3 size: 19 residues. The germline V gene has CDR1 ENHRY and CDR2 SYGVKD. The V segment lost 3 bases and the J segment 0 bases; nucleotides outside the gene matches: 11. CDR3 DNA sequence: TGTGCCATCAGTGATAGGAGGGGACTAGCGGGGCCTCCCTCCTACGAGCAGTACTTC. It yields the protein CAISDRRGLAGPPSYEQYF.

The chain employs TRBV27 and TRBJ2-7; D unclear. Per germline, CDR1 MNHEY and CDR2 SMNVEV (reference sequence). The CDR3 is 14 amino acids. The V end lost 3 bases, the J end lost 4 bases, and 13 bases lay between the germline ends. The CDR3 sequence: CASSFEPVGYEQYF. The CDR3, as DNA: TGTGCCAGCAGTTTCGAGCCCGTCGGGTACGAGCAGTACTTC.

The sample holds a few counts of this clone. The rearrangement joins TRBV5-1 to TRBJ2-2, with a tentative D call TRBD2 (6 bases). This CDR3 is 14 amino acids long. Germline CDR1 and CDR2: SGHRS and YFSETQ. V lost 4 bases to trimming and J lost 6 bases, with 13 bases between them. In DNA form, the CDR3 reads TGCGCCAGCAGCCTTCGGGCGGGGCCCGGGGAGCTGTTTTTT. Its protein is CASSLRAGPGELFF.

The chain joins TRBV11-2 to TRBJ1-1; TRBD1 is a possible D gene (5 bases). Trimming left V 1 base short and J 5 bases short, with 11 bases between. CDR1 and CDR2 (germline): SGHAT, FQNNGV. The CDR3 is 14 amino acids. CDR3 sequence reads: CASSLVPGRTEAFF. In DNA form, the CDR3 reads TGTGCCAGCAGCTTAGTGCCGGGGCGAACTGAAGCTTTCTTT.

CDR3 region: CASSLQTLSGNTIYF. The DNA for the CDR3 is TGTGCCAGCAGTCTCCAGACCCTTTCTGGAAACACCATATATTTT. The rearrangement joins TRBV7-2 to TRBJ1-3; D is ambiguous. The CDR3 spans 15 residues. The V end lost 6 bases, the J end lost 1 base, and 13 bases lay between the germline ends. The germline V gene has CDR1 SGHTA and CDR2 FQGNSA.

Only a few counts were recorded for this clone. The rearrangement uses TRBV28 and TRBJ1-5; no definite D call. This CDR3 spans 14 amino acids. The V end lost 1 base, the J end lost 0 bases, and 4 bases lay between the germline ends. CDR1 and CDR2 (germline): MDHEN, SYDVKM. Here the CDR3 DNA reads TGTGCCAGCAGTTTATTGAATAGCAATCAGCCCCAGCATTTT. Protein sequence: CASSLLNSNQPQHF.

The chain combines TRBV2 with TRBJ2-3; no definite D call. Per germline, CDR1 SNHLY and CDR2 FYNNEI. The CDR3 runs 17 residues. V was shortened by 5 bases and J by 3 bases, with 21 bases between the two germline ends. The CDR3, as DNA: TGTGCCAGCAGTTGGCTAGTCAACCGATTAGCAACAGATACGCAGTATTTT. Its translation is CASSWLVNRLATDTQYF.

The V call is TRBV7-9, the J call TRBJ1-6, with no clear D. Germline V gene data show CDR1 as SEHNR and CDR2 as FQNEAQ (reference sequence). The V and J ends lost 1 base and 7 bases respectively, with 5 bases between them. The CDR3 loop spans 13 amino acids. This CDR3 reads CASSLGGNSPLHF. CDR3 in DNA: TGTGCCAGCAGCTTAGGTGGGAATTCACCCCTCCACTTT.

The V gene is TRBV7-9, the J gene TRBJ2-1, with D possibly matching TRBD2 (5 bases). CDR1 is SEHNR, CDR2 FQNEAQ, per germline (reference sequence). CDR3 length: 15 residues. V was cut by 1 base and J by 3 bases, with 10 bases left in between. CDR3 DNA sequence: TGTGCCAGCAGCTTAGTTCTACTAGGCTACAATGAGCAGTTCTTC. Protein: CASSLVLLGYNEQFF.

This rearrangement joins TRBV12-2 to TRBJ2-2; the table's D call, TRBD1, has no DNA check behind it. TRBV12-2 is described as a pseudogene. The CDR3 covers 16 residues. In nucleotides, the CDR3 is TGTGCAAGTCGCTTAGCTGGCAGGGGACGCACCGGGGAGCTGTTTTTT. Translating gives CASRLAGRGRTGELFF.

In its sample, this clone was seen a few times. J is TRBJ2-1 and V is TRBV21-1; TRBD2 is the table's D call, not checked against the DNA. TRBV21-1 corresponds to a pseudogene. This CDR3 contains 12 residues. For the CDR3, the DNA is TGTGCCAGCAGCGCTCTGAATCGGGAGCAGTTCTTC. Protein: CASSALNREQFF.

The rearrangement uses TRBV3-1 (or the pseudogene TRBV3-2) and TRBJ1-1; D is uncertain. The ends were cut back, 0 bases at V and 1 base at J, with 12 bases in the middle. Germline-derived CDR1 and CDR2 are LGHDT and YNNKEL (reference sequence). The CDR3 totals 16 residues. The CDR3 reads CASSQEAGLGNTEAFF. CDR3 nucleotide sequence: TGTGCCAGCAGCCAAGAAGCAGGACTCGGGAACACTGAAGCTTTCTTT.

The rearrangement joins TRBV5-1 to TRBJ1-2; a possible D gene is TRBD1 (5 bases). The germline V gene has CDR1 SGHRS and CDR2 YFSETQ. V was trimmed by 2 bases and J by 2 bases, leaving 7 bases between them. This CDR3 has 13 residues. The CDR3 region is CASSFSGNYGYTF. CDR3 bases: TGCGCCAGCAGCTTTTCAGGGAACTATGGCTACACCTTC.

V usage is TRBV7-2 and J usage is TRBJ2-7, with D possibly called TRBD1 or TRBD2 (6 bases each). V lost 1 base to trimming and J lost 3 bases, with 10 bases between them. In germline, CDR1 is SGHTA, CDR2 FQGNSA. This CDR3 has 14 amino acids. This CDR3 reads CASSLGGAIYEQYF. DNA for the CDR3: TGTGCCAGCAGCTTAGGGGGGGCCATCTACGAGCAGTACTTC.

V usage is TRBV6-5 and J usage is TRBJ2-5; the D gene is possibly TRBD2 (6 bases). Between the trimmed V and J ends, which lost 3 bases and 5 bases, there was a span of 16 bases. This CDR3 has 15 residues. Germline values: CDR1 MNHEY, CDR2 SVGAGI. This CDR3 is CASSYRGGAGETQYF. CDR3 nucleotides: TGTGCCAGCAGTTATCGAGGCGGGGCAGGGGAGACCCAGTACTTC.

This sequence joins TRBV6-2 or TRBV6-3 and TRBJ2-1; TRBD2 matches 8 bases. V gave up 2 bases and J gave up 9 bases; unmatched junction bases: 15. The CDR3 is 17 residues long. Germline CDR1 is MNHEY and CDR2 is SVGEGT. In DNA, the CDR3 is TGTGCCAGCAGTTACGTACGGTGGCGCGGGAGCGGGAGTGAGCAGTTCTTC. The encoded protein is CASSYVRWRGSGSEQFF.

The rearrangement links TRBV9 to TRBJ2-3, with 12 nucleotides matching TRBD2. Germline lookup yields CDR1 SGDLS and CDR2 YYNGEE. V lost 0 bases, J lost 7 bases, and 12 bases stayed unmatched. CDR3 length equals 18 residues. CDR3 nucleotides: TGTGCCAGCAGCGTAGGACTAGCGGGAGCCACTGGGGATCATACGCAGTATTTT. It translates to CASSVGLAGATGDHTQYF.

The chain joins TRBV6-2 or TRBV6-3 to TRBJ1-4, with D hard to call. The CDR3 runs 17 residues. Germline V CDR1 and CDR2: MNHEY, SVGEGT. V lost 2 bases and J 8 bases, leaving 21 bases between the germline ends. The CDR3 protein is CASSYPDTSGRIEKLFF. DNA for the CDR3: TGTGCCAGCAGTTACCCTGACACCTCGGGAAGGATAGAAAAACTGTTTTTT.

This chain joins TRBV27 and TRBJ2-5; TRBD1 is a possible D gene (7 bases). Germline V CDR1 and CDR2: MNHEY, SMNVEV (reference sequence). The V and J ends lost 5 bases and 4 bases respectively, with 17 bases between them. This CDR3 has 15 residues. The CDR3, as DNA: TGTGCCAGCAGTCCTGCGGGACAGCGCTTAGAGACCCAGTACTTC. Its translation: CASSPAGQRLETQYF.

The J gene is TRBJ1-2, the V gene TRBV7-9; D perhaps matches TRBD1 (5 bases). The CDR3 loop spans 15 amino acids. Trimming stripped 5 bases from V and 1 base from J, with 14 bases between. CDR1 SEHNR and CDR2 FQNEAQ come from the germline V gene (reference sequence). In nucleotides, the CDR3 is TGTGCCAGCAGCCCTCAGGGCAACGGTAACTATGGCTACACCTTC. It is translated as CASSPQGNGNYGYTF.

The chain combines TRBV27 with TRBJ1-1; 8 bases line up with TRBD1. With 2 bases clipped from V and 4 bases from J, the junction kept 9 bases outside the gene matches. CDR1 MNHEY and CDR2 SMNVEV come from the germline V gene (reference sequence). The CDR3 consists of 16 residues. In nucleotides, the CDR3 is TGTGCCAGCAGTTTAAGGTCGGGGCAGGGGGCCACTGAAGCTTTCTTT. This gives the protein CASSLRSGQGATEAFF.

The chain couples TRBV19 to TRBJ2-1, with TRBD2 matching 16 bases. Looked up from germline, CDR1 is LNHDA and CDR2 is SQIVND (reference sequence). The CDR3 is 21 amino acids. Trimming removed 4 bases from V and 7 bases from J; junction bases left unmatched: 19. CDR3 coding DNA: TGTGCCAGTAGTAGACAGGGGATGGGGACTAGCGGGAGGGATCGGGGGAATGAGCAGTTCTTC. Translation gives CASSRQGMGTSGRDRGNEQFF.

This chain links TRBV5-1 with TRBJ2-5, with 9 bases matching TRBD1. Germline lookup yields CDR1 SGHRS and CDR2 YFSETQ. V lost 4 bases, J lost 3 bases, and 4 bases stayed unmatched. The CDR3 length is 14 residues. The CDR3 DNA sequence: TGCGCCAGCAGCCAGAGGACAGGGGAAGAGACCCAGTACTTC. This encodes CASSQRTGEETQYF.

The chain uses TRBV13 and TRBJ2-2; D may be TRBD2 (6 bases). Trimming removed 7 bases at V and 3 bases at J, with 15 bases between. This CDR3 comprises 15 residues. The germline V gene has CDR1 PRHDT and CDR2 FYEKMQ (reference sequence). The CDR3 DNA follows: TGTGCCAGCACCATAGGAGGGTCCTACACCGGGGAGCTGTTTTTT. Protein product: CASTIGGSYTGELFF.

The gene calls are TRBV7-9 and TRBJ2-7; TRBD1 agrees at 9 bases. The CDR3 is made up of 14 amino acids. Unmatched junction bases numbered 6, after V lost 8 bases and J lost 1 base. Per the germline V gene, CDR1 is SEHNR and CDR2 is FQNEAQ (reference sequence). CDR3 in amino acids: CASLPGTGSYEQYF. The CDR3 coding sequence is TGTGCCAGCCTTCCCGGGACAGGGTCCTACGAGCAGTACTTC.

J is TRBJ1-1 and V is TRBV11-3; no reliable D call. Germline CDR1 is SGHNT and CDR2 is YENEEA. V gave up 7 bases and J gave up 7 bases, with 16 bases separating them. CDR3 length: 13 amino acids. In nucleotides, the CDR3 is TGTGCCAGCACCCGACCCGAGAGGGTTGAAGCTTTCTTT. It yields the protein CASTRPERVEAFF.

The CDR3 DNA reads TGTGCCAGCAGCGCCCCGGGGACAGTCAATGACGAGCAGTACTTC. The encoded protein is CASSAPGTVNDEQYF. This sequence joins TRBV9 and TRBJ2-7, with TRBD1 matching 7 bases. The CDR3 extends over 15 amino acids. V dropped 3 bases and J dropped 5; count of bases not matched to a gene: 11. Germline-derived CDR1 and CDR2 are SGDLS and YYNGEE.

The chain carries TRBV25-1 and TRBJ2-7, with D perhaps TRBD2 (5 bases). V lost 6 bases and J lost 1, with 22 bases in between. Germline loops: CDR1 MGHDK, CDR2 SYGVNS. The CDR3 extends over 17 amino acids. The CDR3 here is CASSPPPHGLVSYEQYF. CDR3 DNA: TGTGCCAGCAGCCCTCCCCCCCATGGACTTGTATCCTACGAGCAGTACTTC.

The rearrangement joins TRBV10-2 to TRBJ1-1, with D possibly matching TRBD1 (5 bases). Per the germline V gene, CDR1 is WSHSY and CDR2 is SAAADI. The V and J ends lost 0 bases and 1 base respectively, with 18 bases between them. The CDR3 runs to 18 residues. In nucleotides, the CDR3 is TGCGCCAGCAGTGAGTCGACTGGGGGACTAGGTGGGAACACTGAAGCTTTCTTT. Translating gives CASSESTGGLGGNTEAFF.